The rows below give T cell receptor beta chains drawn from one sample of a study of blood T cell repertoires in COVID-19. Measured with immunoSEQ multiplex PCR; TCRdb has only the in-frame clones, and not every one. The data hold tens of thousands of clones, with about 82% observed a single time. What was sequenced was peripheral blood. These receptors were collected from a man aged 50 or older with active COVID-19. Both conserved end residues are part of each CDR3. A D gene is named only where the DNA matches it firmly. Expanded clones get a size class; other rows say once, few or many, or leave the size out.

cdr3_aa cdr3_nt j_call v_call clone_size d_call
CASSSLTGVQFF TGTGCCAGCAGTTCCCTCACGGGGGTGCAGTTCTTC TRBJ2-1 TRBV27 - -
CASWGGYDEKLFF TGTGCCAGCTGGGGGGGCTATGATGAAAAACTGTTTTTT TRBJ1-4 TRBV28 - -
CASSLLGQNYGYTF TGTGCCAGCAGTTTATTGGGGCAGAACTATGGCTACACCTTC TRBJ1-2 TRBV28 - -
CASSLLRRGPGYSNQPQHF TGTGCCAGCAGTTTACTCAGGAGGGGGCCGGGGTATAGCAATCAGCCCCAGCATTTT TRBJ1-5 TRBV6-2/TRBV6-3 - TRBD1
CASLSGQGMEQYF TGTGCCAGTCTCTCGGGCCAGGGCATGGAGCAGTACTTC TRBJ2-7 TRBV28 - -
CASSFYSGNEQFF TGCGCCAGCAGCTTTTATAGTGGCAATGAGCAGTTCTTC TRBJ2-1 TRBV5-1 - -
CASSQEIGQKSNQPQHF TGTGCCAGCAGCCAAGAGATTGGACAGAAGAGCAATCAGCCCCAGCATTTT TRBJ1-5 TRBV3-1/TRBV3-2 - -
CASSLGIVELGYTF TGTGCCAGCAGCTTAGGCATCGTGGAGCTTGGCTACACCTTC TRBJ1-2 TRBV7-2 - -
CASSRGGYTQYF TGTGCCAGCAGCCGCGGGGGATATACGCAGTATTTT TRBJ2-3 TRBV12-3/TRBV12-4 - TRBD2
CAWSVSGHPNTEAFF TGTGCCTGGAGTGTATCGGGACACCCAAACACTGAAGCTTTCTTT TRBJ1-1 TRBV30 few -
CASSLALAGTTLYNEQFF TGTGCCAGCAGCTTAGCTCTAGCGGGAACAACCCTCTACAATGAGCAGTTCTTC TRBJ2-1 TRBV7-2 once TRBD2
CASRRGHDSNQPQHF TGTGCCAGTAGGAGAGGACACGATAGCAATCAGCCCCAGCATTTT TRBJ1-5 TRBV19 - -
CAWSSEGNQPQHF TGTGCCTGGAGTAGCGAGGGCAATCAGCCCCAGCATTTT TRBJ1-5 TRBV30 once -
CASSLGAGEETQYF TGTGCCAGCAGCTTAGGAGCGGGAGAAGAGACCCAGTACTTC TRBJ2-5 TRBV7-2 - TRBD2
CSVGSGWGMNTEAFF TGCAGCGTTGGTTCGGGGTGGGGTATGAACACTGAAGCTTTCTTT TRBJ1-1 TRBV29-1 - -
CASSRDRGESIQYF TGTGCCAGCTCACGGGACAGGGGGGAAAGCATTCAGTACTTC TRBJ2-4 TRBV18 - TRBD1
CASSLPLSGDSPLHF TGTGCCAGCAGTCTACCCCTGAGCGGAGATTCACCCCTCCACTTT TRBJ1-6 TRBV28 - -
CASSQNTGVNEKLFF TGTGCCAGCAGCCAAAATACAGGGGTCAACGAAAAACTGTTTTTT TRBJ1-4 TRBV7-9 - TRBD1
CASSPFEVSGKGLHTEAFF TGTGCCAGCAGCCCATTTGAGGTTAGCGGGAAAGGGCTGCACACTGAAGCTTTCTTT TRBJ1-1 TRBV9 - -
CASSFSDRGHTEAFF TGTGCCAGCAGCTTTTCGGACAGGGGGCACACTGAAGCTTTCTTT TRBJ1-1 TRBV5-5 few TRBD1
CASSRGQNIQYF TGTGCCAGTAGTCGGGGTCAAAACATTCAGTACTTC TRBJ2-4 TRBV19 once -
CASSLWAGGFGNTIYF TGTGCCAGCAGTTTATGGGCAGGGGGATTTGGAAACACCATATATTTT TRBJ1-3 TRBV28 - TRBD1
CASSLRADKNYEQYF TGTGCCAGCAGTTTACGAGCCGACAAAAACTACGAGCAGTACTTC TRBJ2-7 TRBV27 - -
CASSSRDTRNTGELFF TGCGCCAGCAGCTCCCGGGACACAAGGAACACCGGGGAGCTGTTTTTT TRBJ2-2 TRBV5-1 - -
CASNLGAGYNEQFF TGTGCCAGCAACCTTGGGGCAGGGTACAATGAGCAGTTCTTC TRBJ2-1 TRBV11-3 - -
CASSIARGQVHEQYF TGTGCCAGTAGTATAGCCCGTGGACAGGTCCACGAGCAGTACTTC TRBJ2-7 TRBV19 - TRBD1
CASSGDRNTGELFF TGCGCCAGCAGTGGGGACAGGAACACCGGGGAGCTGTTTTTT TRBJ2-2 TRBV10-2 - TRBD1
CSVDRGTADTQYF TGCAGCGTTGACAGGGGGACTGCGGATACGCAGTATTTT TRBJ2-3 TRBV29-1 - -
CSATRGTNEKLFF TGCAGCGCCACCAGAGGGACTAATGAAAAACTGTTTTTT TRBJ1-4 TRBV29-1 once -
CASSPGQGKYQPQHF TGTGCCAGCTCACCCGGACAGGGGAAATATCAGCCCCAGCATTTT TRBJ1-5 TRBV18 once TRBD1
CASSPTGQERSEQYF TGTGCCAGCTCACCGACCGGACAGGAGAGAAGCGAGCAGTACTTC TRBJ2-7 TRBV18 - TRBD1
CASSRDDRGETQYF TGCGCCAGCAGCCGGGACGACAGGGGCGAGACCCAGTACTTC TRBJ2-5 TRBV4-1 - TRBD1
CASSFPDRGYEQYF TGTGCCAGCAGCTTTCCGGACAGGGGCTACGAGCAGTACTTC TRBJ2-7 TRBV7-9 - TRBD1
CASSEDRSYGYTF TGTGCCAGCAGTGAAGACAGGAGCTATGGCTACACCTTC TRBJ1-2 TRBV25-1 - -
CASSPSTSGEYNEQFF TGTGCCAGCAGCCCGTCGACTAGCGGGGAATACAATGAGCAGTTCTTC TRBJ2-1 TRBV5-4 - TRBD2
CSVRTGGYGYTF TGCAGCGTCCGGACAGGGGGGTATGGCTACACCTTC TRBJ1-2 TRBV29-1 - TRBD1
CASSLARTGRTGGELFF TGTGCCAGCAGCTTAGCCCGGACAGGGCGAACCGGGGGTGAACTGTTTTTT TRBJ1-4 TRBV7-6 - TRBD1
CASSTQANYGYTF TGTGCCAGCAGTACGCAGGCAAACTATGGCTACACCTTC TRBJ1-2 TRBV6-5 - -
CASSLPGIDDEQYF TGCGCCAGCAGCTTGCCCGGGATAGATGACGAGCAGTACTTC TRBJ2-7 TRBV5-1 - -
CASSQDRGYNEQFF TGCGCCAGCAGCCAGGACAGGGGCTACAATGAGCAGTTCTTC TRBJ2-1 TRBV4-1 - TRBD1
CASSGHPNTEAFF TGCGCCAGCAGCGGGCACCCGAACACTGAAGCTTTCTTT TRBJ1-1 TRBV5-1 - -
CASSAGIGQGYDGYEQYF TGCGCCAGCAGCGCAGGGATCGGACAGGGATACGACGGCTACGAGCAGTACTTC TRBJ2-7 TRBV5-1 - TRBD1
CASSYLAGEVNTEAFF TGTGCCAGCAGTTACCTGGCTGGAGAGGTAAACACTGAAGCTTTCTTT TRBJ1-1 TRBV6-6 - -
CASSQRTVNTEAFF TGTGCCAGCAGCCAAAGGACTGTGAACACTGAAGCTTTCTTT TRBJ1-1 TRBV3-1/TRBV3-2 once -
CASSNKYGYTF TGTGCCAGCAGCAACAAGTATGGCTACACCTTC TRBJ1-2 TRBV28 - -
CASNFLAGSYEQYF TGTGCCAGCAACTTCTTAGCGGGAAGCTACGAGCAGTACTTC TRBJ2-7 TRBV28 - TRBD2
CASSLGLSLGARAFF TGTGCCAGCAGCTTAGGTCTCAGTCTTGGGGCTCGAGCTTTCTTT TRBJ1-1 TRBV11-2 - -
CASSSVAGGKEEQYF TGTGCCAGTAGTTCGGTAGCGGGAGGGAAGGAAGAGCAGTACTTC TRBJ2-7 TRBV19 - TRBD2
CASSRNLREITNEQFF TGCGCCAGCAGCCGCAACCTCAGGGAAATAACCAATGAGCAGTTCTTC TRBJ2-1 TRBV4-1 - -